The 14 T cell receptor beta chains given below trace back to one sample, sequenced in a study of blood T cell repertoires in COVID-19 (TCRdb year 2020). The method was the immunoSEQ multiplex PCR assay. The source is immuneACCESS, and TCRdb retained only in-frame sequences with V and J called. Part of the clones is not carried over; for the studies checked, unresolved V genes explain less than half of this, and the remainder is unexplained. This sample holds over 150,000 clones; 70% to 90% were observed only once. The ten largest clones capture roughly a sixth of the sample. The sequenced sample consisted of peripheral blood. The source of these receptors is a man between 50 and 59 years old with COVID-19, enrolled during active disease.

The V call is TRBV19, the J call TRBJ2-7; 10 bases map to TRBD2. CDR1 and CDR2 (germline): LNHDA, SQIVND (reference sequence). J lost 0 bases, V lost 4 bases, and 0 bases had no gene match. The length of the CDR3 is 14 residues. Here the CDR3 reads CASSRTSGSYEQYF. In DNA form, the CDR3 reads TGTGCCAGTAGTAGGACTAGCGGCTCCTACGAGCAGTACTTC. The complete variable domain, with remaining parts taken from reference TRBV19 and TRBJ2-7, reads DGGITQSPKYLFRKEGQNVTLSCEQNLNHDAMYWYRQDPGQGLRLIYYSQIVNDFQKGDIAEGYSVSREKKESFPLTVTSAQKNPTAFYLCASSRTSGSYEQYFGPGTRLTVT.

The chain's CDR3 is CASSLRFSRRTSNQPQHF. In nucleotides, the CDR3 is TGCGCCAGCAGCTTGCGTTTCTCGAGGAGAACTAGCAATCAGCCCCAGCATTTT. The chain uses TRBV5-1 and TRBJ1-5; D unresolved. The CDR3 has 18 amino acids. Germline CDR1 and CDR2: SGHRS and YFSETQ. Trimming shortened V by 1 base and J by 0 bases, and 17 bases separated the two germline ends.

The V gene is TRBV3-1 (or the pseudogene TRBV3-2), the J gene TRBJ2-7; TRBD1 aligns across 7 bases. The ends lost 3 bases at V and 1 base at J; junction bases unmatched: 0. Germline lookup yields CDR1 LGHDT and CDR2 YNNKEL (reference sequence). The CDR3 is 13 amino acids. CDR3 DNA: TGTGCCAGCAGCCAGACAGGGTCCTACGAGCAGTACTTC. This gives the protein CASSQTGSYEQYF.

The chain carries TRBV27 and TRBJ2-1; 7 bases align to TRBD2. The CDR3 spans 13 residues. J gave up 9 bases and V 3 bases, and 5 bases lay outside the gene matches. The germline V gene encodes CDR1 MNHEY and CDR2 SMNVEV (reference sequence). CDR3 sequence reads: CASSFSSGTEQFF. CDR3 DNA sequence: TGTGCCAGCAGTTTTTCGAGCGGGACTGAGCAGTTCTTC.

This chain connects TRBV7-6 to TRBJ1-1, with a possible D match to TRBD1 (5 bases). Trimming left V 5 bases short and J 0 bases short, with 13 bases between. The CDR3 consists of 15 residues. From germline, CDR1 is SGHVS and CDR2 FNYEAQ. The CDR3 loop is CASSKRQLMNTEAFF. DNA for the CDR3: TGTGCCAGCAGCAAGCGACAGTTGATGAACACTGAAGCTTTCTTT.

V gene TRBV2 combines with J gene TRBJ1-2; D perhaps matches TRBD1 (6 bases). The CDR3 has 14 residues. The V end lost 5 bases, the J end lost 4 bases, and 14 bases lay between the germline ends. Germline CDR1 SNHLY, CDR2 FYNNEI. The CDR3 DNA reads TGTGCCAGCAGTCCAGGGGCCCCTGTCTATGGCTACACCTTC. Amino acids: CASSPGAPVYGYTF.

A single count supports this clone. The chain's CDR3 is CASSPGTSGRGLDTQYF. CDR3 nucleotides: TGTGCCAGCAGCCCTGGGACTAGCGGGAGAGGTCTCGATACGCAGTATTTT. V and J are TRBV7-9 and TRBJ2-3; TRBD2 agrees at 14 bases. After removal of 5 bases from V and 6 bases from J, the junction contained 10 bases not matched to a gene. CDR3 length: 17 amino acids. Germline CDR1 SEHNR, CDR2 FQNEAQ (reference sequence).

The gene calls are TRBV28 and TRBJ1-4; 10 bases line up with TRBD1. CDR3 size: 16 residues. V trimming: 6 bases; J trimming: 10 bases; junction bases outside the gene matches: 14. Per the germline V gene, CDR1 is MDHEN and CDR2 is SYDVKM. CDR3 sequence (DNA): TGTGCCAGCAGCTGGGAGACAGGGGGCCCGGATATAAAACTGTTTTTT. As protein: CASSWETGGPDIKLFF.

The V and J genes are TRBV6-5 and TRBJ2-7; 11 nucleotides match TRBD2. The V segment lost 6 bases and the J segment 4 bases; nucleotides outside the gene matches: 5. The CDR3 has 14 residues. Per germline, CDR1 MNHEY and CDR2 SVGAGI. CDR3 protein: CASRALAGGYEQYF. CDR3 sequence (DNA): TGTGCCAGCAGAGCCCTAGCGGGAGGATACGAGCAGTACTTC.

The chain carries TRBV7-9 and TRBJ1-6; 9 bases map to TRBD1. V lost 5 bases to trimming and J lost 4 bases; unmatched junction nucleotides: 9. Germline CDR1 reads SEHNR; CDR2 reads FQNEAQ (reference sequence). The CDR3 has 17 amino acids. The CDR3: CASSPLGQGAYNSPLHF. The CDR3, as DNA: TGTGCCAGCAGCCCCCTGGGACAGGGAGCTTATAATTCACCCCTCCACTTT.

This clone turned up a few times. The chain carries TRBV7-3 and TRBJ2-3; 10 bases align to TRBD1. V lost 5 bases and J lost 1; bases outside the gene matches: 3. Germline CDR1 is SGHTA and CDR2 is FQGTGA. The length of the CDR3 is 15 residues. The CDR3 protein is CASSRTGGGTDTQYF. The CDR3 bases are TGTGCCAGCAGCCGGACAGGGGGTGGCACAGATACGCAGTATTTT.

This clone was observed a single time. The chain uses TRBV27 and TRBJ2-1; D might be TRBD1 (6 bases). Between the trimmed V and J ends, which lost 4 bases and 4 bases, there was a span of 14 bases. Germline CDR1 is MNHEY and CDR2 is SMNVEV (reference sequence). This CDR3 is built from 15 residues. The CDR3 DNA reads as TGTGCCAGCAGTTCACAGGGAAGGGAGTACAATGAGCAGTTCTTC. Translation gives CASSSQGREYNEQFF.

The CDR3 nucleotides read TGTGCCAGCAGTTTAACCGACAGGGCCAATGGCTACACCTTC. Residues: CASSLTDRANGYTF. V gene TRBV28 combines with J gene TRBJ1-2, with TRBD1 matching over 7 bases. This CDR3 comprises 14 residues. V lost 2 bases, J lost 6 bases, and 6 bases stayed unmatched. Germline CDR1 is MDHEN and CDR2 is SYDVKM.

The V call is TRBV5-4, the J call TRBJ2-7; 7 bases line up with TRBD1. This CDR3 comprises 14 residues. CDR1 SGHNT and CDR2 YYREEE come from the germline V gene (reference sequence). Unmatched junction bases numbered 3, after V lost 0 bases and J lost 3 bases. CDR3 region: CASSLGAGGYEQYF. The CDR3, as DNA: TGTGCCAGCAGCTTGGGAGCAGGGGGCTACGAGCAGTACTTC.